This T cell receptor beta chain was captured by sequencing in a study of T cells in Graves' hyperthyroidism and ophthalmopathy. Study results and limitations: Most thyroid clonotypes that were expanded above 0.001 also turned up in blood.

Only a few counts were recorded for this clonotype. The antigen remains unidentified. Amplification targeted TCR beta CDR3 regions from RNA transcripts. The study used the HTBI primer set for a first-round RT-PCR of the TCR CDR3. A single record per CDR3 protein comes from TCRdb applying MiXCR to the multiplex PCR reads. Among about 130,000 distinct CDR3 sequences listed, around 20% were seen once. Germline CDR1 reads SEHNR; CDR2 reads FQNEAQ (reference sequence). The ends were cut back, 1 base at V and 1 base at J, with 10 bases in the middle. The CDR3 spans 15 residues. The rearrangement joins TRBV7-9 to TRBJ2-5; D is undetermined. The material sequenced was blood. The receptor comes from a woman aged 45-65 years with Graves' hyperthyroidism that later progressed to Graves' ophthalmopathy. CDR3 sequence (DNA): TGTGCCAGCAGCTTAGGTGTAGGAATCCAAGAGACCCAGTACTTC. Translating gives CASSLGVGIQETQYF.